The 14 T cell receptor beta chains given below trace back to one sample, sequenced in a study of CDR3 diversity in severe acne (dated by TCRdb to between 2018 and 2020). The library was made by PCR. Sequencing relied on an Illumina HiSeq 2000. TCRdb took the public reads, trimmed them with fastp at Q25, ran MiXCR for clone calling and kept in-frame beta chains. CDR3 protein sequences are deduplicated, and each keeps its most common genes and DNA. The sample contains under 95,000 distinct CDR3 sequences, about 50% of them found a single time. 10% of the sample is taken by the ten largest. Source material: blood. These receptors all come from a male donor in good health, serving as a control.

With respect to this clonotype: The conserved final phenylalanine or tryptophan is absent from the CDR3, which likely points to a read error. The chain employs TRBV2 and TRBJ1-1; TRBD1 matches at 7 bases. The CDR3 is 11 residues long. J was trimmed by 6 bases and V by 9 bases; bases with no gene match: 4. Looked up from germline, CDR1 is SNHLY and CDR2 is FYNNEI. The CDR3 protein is CARWQGAEAFL. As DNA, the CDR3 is TGTGCCAGGTGGCAGGGGGCTGAAGCTTTCCTT.

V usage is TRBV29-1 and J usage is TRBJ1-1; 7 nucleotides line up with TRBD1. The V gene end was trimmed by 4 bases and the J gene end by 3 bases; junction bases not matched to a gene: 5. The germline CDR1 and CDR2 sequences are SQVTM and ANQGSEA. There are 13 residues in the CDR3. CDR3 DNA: TGCAGCGTTGCCGCAGGGGGATACACTGAAGCTTTCTTT. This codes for CSVAAGGYTEAFF.

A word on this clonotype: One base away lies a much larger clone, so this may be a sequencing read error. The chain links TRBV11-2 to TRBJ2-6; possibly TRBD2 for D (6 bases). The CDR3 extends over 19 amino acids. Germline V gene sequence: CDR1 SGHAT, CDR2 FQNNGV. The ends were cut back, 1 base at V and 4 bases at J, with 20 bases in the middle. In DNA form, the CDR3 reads TGTGCCAGCAGCTTAGGTATAAACAGGAGGGTCGGCGGGGCCAACGTCCTGACTTTC. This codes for CASSLGINRRVGGANVLTF.

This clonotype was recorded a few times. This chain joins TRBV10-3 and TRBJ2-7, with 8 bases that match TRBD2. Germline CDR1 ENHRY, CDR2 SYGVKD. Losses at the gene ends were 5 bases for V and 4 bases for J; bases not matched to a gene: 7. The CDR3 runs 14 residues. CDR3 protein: CAISRSGGQYEQYF. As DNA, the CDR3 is TGTGCCATCAGTCGAAGCGGGGGCCAGTACGAGCAGTACTTC.

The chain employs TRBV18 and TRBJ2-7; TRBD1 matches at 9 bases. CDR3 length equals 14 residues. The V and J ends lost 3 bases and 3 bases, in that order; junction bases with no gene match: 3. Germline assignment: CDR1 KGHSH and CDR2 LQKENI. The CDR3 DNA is TGTGCCAGCTCACCGAGGACAGGGGACTACGAGCAGTACTTC. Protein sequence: CASSPRTGDYEQYF.

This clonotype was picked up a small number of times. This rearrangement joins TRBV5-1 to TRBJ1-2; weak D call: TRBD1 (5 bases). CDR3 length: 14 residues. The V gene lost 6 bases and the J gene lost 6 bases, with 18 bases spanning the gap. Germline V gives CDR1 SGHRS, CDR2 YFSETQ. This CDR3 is CASTLGRGDNGYTF. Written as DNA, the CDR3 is TGCGCCAGCACCCTGGGGCGGGGTGACAATGGCTACACCTTC.

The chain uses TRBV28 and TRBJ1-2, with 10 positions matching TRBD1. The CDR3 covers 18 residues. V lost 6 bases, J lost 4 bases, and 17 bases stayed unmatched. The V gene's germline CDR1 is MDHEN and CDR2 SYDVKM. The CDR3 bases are TGTGCCAGCAGCCAGCCCACGGGACAGGGGTCTAACGGCTATGGCTACACCTTC. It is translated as CASSQPTGQGSNGYGYTF.

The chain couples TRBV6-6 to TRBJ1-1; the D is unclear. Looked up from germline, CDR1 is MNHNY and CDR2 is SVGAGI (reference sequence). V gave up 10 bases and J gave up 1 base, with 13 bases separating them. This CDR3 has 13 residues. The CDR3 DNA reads TGTGCCACCTCTGGGTACAGGAACACTGAAGCTTTCTTT. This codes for CATSGYRNTEAFF.

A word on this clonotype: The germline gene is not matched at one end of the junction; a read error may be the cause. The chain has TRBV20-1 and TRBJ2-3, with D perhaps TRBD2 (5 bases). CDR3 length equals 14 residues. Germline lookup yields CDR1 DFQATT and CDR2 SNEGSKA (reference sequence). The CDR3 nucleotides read TGTAGTGCTTCCTGCAGGTACGGGGTAGATACGCAGTATTTT. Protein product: CSASCRYGVDTQYF.

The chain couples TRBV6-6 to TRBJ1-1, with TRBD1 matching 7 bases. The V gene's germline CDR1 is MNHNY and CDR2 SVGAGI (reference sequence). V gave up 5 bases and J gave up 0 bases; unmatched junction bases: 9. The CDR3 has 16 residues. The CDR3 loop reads CASSTMATGVNTEAFF. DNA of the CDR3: TGTGCCAGCAGTACTATGGCCACAGGGGTGAACACTGAAGCTTTCTTT.

This CDR3 is CSVEGGQTVHGYTF. CDR3 sequence (DNA): TGCAGCGTTGAAGGGGGACAGACAGTCCATGGCTACACCTTC. The chain recombines TRBV29-1 with TRBJ1-2; 7 nucleotides match TRBD1. J was trimmed by 6 bases and V by 1 base; bases with no gene match: 8. Germline CDR1 is SQVTM and CDR2 is ANQGSEA. This CDR3 spans 14 amino acids.

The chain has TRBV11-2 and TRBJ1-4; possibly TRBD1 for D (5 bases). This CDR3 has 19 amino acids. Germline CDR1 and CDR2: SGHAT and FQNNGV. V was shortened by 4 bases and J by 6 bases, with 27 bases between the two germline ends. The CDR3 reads CASSSVGGERLSSDEKLFF. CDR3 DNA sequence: TGTGCCAGCAGCTCCGTCGGGGGGGAACGGCTCTCCTCGGATGAAAAACTGTTTTTT.

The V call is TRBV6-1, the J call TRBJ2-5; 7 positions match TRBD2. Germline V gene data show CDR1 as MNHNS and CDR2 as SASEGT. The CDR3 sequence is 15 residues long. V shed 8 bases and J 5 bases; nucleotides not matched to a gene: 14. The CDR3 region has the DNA TGTGCCAGCCGAAGGGTCGCGGGAGTATTGGAGACCCAGTACTTC. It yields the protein CASRRVAGVLETQYF.

The CDR3 DNA follows: TGCGCCAGCAGCGAGGGCGGGACTAGTAGGCATGAGCAGTTCTTC. Residues: CASSEGGTSRHEQFF. The rearrangement uses TRBV5-1 and TRBJ2-7; 8 positions agree with TRBD2. The J call may be faulty, since TRBJ2-1 better matches the DNA end. This CDR3 contains 15 residues. Looked up from germline, CDR1 is SGHRS and CDR2 is YFSETQ.